This TCR beta chain is from a study of cytomegalovirus exposure and HLA in healthy donors. Whole-study context: The roughly 670 first-cohort repertoires shared a platform with the 100 to 150 validation repertoires, as reported in a later analysis.

A note on this clone: Antigen unknown.

Study results and caveats: Confirmation was obtained in vitro that a few CMV-associated chains are specific for CMV antigens. 164 TCR beta chains were listed as cytomegalovirus-associated. Many donors shared some public TCRs, even though most TCR sequences were rare.

The CDR3 is 15 amino acids. Germline values: CDR1 SEHNR, CDR2 FQNEAQ (reference sequence). Trimming pared 4 bases from V and 0 bases from J, leaving 10 bases between. The data were produced by immunoSEQ multiplex PCR, yet TCRdb's version contains in-frame clones alone and is incomplete. This sample carries some 84,000 clones, approximately 90% of them seen once, and the ten largest clones take roughly 2.1%. Material for sequencing was PBMCs. The chain links TRBV7-9 to TRBJ2-4; possible D gene TRBD2, 7 bases. The receptor's source is a man aged 25-45 years in good health and CMV-seronegative. Written as DNA, the CDR3 is TGTGCCAGCAGCTGGGAGGGGGTAGCCAAAAACATTCAGTACTTC. It translates to CASSWEGVAKNIQYF.